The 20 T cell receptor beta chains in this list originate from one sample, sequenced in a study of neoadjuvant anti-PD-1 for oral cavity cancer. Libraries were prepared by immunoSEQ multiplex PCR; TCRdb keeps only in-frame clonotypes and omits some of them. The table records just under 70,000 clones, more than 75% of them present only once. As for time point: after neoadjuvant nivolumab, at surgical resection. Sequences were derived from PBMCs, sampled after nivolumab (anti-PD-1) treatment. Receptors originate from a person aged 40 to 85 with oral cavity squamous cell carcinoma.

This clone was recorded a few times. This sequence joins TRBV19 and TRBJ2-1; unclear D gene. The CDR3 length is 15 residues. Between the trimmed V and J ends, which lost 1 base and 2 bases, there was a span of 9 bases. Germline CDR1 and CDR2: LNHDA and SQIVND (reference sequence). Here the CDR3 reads CASSIAHVAYNEQFF. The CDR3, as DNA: TGTGCCAGTAGTATAGCGCATGTGGCCTACAATGAGCAGTTCTTC.

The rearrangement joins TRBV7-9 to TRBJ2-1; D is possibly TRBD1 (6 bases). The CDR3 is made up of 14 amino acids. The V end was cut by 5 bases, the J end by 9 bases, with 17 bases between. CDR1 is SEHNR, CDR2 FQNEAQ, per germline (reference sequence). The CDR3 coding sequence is TGTGCCAGCAGCCTTCCCGGGACAATCGGTGAGCAGTTCTTC. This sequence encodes CASSLPGTIGEQFF.

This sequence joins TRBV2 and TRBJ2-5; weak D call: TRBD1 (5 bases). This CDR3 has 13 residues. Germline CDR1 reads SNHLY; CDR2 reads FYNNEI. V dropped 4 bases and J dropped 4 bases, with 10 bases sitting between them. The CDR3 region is CASSGPGRETQYF. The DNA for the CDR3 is TGTGCCAGCAGTGGGCCAGGGCGAGAGACCCAGTACTTC.

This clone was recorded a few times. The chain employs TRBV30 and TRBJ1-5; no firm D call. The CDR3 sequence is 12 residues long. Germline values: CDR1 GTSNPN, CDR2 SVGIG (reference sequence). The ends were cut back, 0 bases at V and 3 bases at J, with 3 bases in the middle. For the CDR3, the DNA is TGTGCCTGGAGTGTTCCCAATCAGCCCCAGCATTTT. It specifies CAWSVPNQPQHF.

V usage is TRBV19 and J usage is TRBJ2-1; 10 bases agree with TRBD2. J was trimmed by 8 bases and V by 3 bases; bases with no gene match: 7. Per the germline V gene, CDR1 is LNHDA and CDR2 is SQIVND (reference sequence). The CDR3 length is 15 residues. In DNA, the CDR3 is TGTGCCAGTAGTATGGGGGGGCTAGCGGGAGATGAGCAGTTCTTC. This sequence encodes CASSMGGLAGDEQFF.

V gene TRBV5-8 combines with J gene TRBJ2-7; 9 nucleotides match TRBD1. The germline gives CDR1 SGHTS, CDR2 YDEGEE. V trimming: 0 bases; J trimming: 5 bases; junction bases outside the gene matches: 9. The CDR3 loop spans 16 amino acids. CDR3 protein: CASSLAGRTGVDEQYF. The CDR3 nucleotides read TGTGCCAGCAGCTTGGCCGGTAGGACAGGGGTCGACGAGCAGTACTTC.

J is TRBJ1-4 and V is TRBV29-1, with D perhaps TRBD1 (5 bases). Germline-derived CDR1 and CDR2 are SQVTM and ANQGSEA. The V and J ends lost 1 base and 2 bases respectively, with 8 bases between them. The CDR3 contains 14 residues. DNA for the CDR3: TGCAGCGTTGAAGGACCAGGGACTAATGAAAAACTGTTTTTT. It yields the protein CSVEGPGTNEKLFF. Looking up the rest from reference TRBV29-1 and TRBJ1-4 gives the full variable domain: SAVISQKPSRDICQRGTSLTIQCQVDSQVTMMFWYRQQPGQSLTLIATANQGSEATYESGFVIDKFPISRPNLTFSTLTVSNMSPEDSSIYLCSVEGPGTNEKLFFGSGTQLSVL.

The CDR3 nucleotides read TGTGCCAGCAGCTTCGACGGGAGATACAATGAGCAGTTCTTC. This encodes CASSFDGRYNEQFF. The chain combines TRBV11-2 with TRBJ2-1; TRBD2 is a possible D gene (6 bases). Germline CDR1 and CDR2: SGHAT and FQNNGV. CDR3 length equals 14 residues. Between the trimmed V and J ends, which lost 3 bases and 4 bases, there was a span of 10 bases.

The CDR3: CASSATGSYEQYF. The CDR3 coding sequence is TGTGCCAGCAGCGCGACAGGCTCCTACGAGCAGTACTTC. V and J are TRBV7-3 and TRBJ2-7; a possible D gene is TRBD1 (6 bases). Trimming took off 5 bases at V and 0 bases at J, with 8 bases between the two ends. Germline CDR1 is SGHTA and CDR2 is FQGTGA. The CDR3 contains 13 residues.

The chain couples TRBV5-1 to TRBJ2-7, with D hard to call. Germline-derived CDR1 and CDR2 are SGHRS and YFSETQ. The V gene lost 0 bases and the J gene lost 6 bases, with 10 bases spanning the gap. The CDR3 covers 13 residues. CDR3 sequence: CASSLDLGIEQYF. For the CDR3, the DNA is TGCGCCAGCAGCTTGGACTTGGGGATCGAGCAGTACTTC.

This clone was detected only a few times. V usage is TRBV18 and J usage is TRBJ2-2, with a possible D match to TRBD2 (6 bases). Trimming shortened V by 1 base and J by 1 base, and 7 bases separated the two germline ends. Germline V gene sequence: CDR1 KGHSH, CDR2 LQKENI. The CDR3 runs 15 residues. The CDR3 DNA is TGTGCCAGCTCACCACGGCGGGAGAACACCGGGGAGCTGTTTTTT. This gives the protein CASSPRRENTGELFF. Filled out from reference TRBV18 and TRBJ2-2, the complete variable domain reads NAGVMQNPRHLVRRRGQEARLRCSPMKGHSHVYWYRQLPEEGLKFMVYLQKENIIDESGMPKERFSAEFPKEGPSILRIQQVVRGDSAAYFCASSPRRENTGELFFGEGSRLTVL.

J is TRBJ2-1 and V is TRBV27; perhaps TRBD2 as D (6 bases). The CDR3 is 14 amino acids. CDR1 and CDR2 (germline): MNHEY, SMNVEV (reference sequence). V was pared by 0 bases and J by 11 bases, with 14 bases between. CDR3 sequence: CASSLSLTTSKQFF. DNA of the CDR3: TGTGCCAGCAGTTTATCCCTAACCACTAGCAAGCAGTTCTTC.

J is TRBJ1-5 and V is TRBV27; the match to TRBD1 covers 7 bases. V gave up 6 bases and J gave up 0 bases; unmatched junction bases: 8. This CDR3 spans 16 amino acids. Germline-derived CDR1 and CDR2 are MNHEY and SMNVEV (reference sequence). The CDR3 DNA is TGTGCCAGCAGCCTGGGACAGCCAAATAGCAATCAGCCCCAGCATTTT. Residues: CASSLGQPNSNQPQHF.

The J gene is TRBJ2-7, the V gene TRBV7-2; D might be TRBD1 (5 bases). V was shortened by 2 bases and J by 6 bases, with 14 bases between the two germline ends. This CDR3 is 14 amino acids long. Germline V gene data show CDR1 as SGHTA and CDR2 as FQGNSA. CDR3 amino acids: CASSLSGQGGEQYF. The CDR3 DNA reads TGTGCCAGCAGCTTATCCGGGCAGGGTGGCGAGCAGTACTTC.

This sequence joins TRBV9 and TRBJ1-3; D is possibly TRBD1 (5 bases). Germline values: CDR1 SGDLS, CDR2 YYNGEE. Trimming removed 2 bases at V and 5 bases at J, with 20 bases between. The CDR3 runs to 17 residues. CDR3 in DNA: TGTGCCAGCAGCGTCGACCAATGGAGACAGCTTAGAAACACCATATATTTT. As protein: CASSVDQWRQLRNTIYF.

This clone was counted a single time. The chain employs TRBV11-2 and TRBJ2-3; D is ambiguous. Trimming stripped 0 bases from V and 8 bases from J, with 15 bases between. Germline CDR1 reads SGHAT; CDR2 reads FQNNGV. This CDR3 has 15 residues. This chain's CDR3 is CASSLEAGVVATQYF. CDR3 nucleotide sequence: TGTGCCAGCAGCTTAGAGGCTGGAGTAGTGGCTACGCAGTATTTT. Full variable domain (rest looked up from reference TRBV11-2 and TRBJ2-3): EAGVAQSPRYKIIEKRQSVAFWCNPISGHATLYWYQQILGQGPKLLIQFQNNGVVDDSQLPKDRFSAERLKGVDSTLKIQPAKLEDSAVYLCASSLEAGVVATQYFGPGTRLTVL.

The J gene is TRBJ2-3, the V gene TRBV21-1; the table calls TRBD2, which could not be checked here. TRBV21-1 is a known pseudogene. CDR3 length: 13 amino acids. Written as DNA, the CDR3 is TGTGCCAGCAGCAAAGTGACTAAAGATACGCAGTATTTT. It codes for CASSKVTKDTQYF.

CDR3 protein: CASSDGGELFF. CDR3 nucleotide sequence: TGTGCCAGCTCAGACGGTGGGGAGCTGTTTTTT. The chain recombines TRBV25-1 with TRBJ2-2; D not resolved. Germline V gives CDR1 MGHDK, CDR2 SYGVNS. This CDR3 comprises 11 residues. The V gene lost 8 bases and the J gene lost 8 bases, with 9 bases spanning the gap.

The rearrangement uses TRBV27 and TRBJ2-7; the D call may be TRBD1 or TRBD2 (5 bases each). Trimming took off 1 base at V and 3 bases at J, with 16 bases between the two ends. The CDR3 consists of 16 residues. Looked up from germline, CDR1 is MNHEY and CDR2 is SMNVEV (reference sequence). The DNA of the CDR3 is TGTGCCAGCAGTTTATTGGTGGGTAGAGGGGTCTACGAGCAGTACTTC. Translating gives CASSLLVGRGVYEQYF.

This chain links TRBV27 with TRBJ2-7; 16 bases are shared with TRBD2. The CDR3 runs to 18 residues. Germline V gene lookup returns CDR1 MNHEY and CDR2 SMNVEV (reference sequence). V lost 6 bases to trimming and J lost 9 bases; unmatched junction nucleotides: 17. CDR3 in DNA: TGTGCCAGCAGCCCCTCGGGACTAGCGGGAGGGCCTCGAGCGGCGCAGTACTTC. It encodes CASSPSGLAGGPRAAQYF.